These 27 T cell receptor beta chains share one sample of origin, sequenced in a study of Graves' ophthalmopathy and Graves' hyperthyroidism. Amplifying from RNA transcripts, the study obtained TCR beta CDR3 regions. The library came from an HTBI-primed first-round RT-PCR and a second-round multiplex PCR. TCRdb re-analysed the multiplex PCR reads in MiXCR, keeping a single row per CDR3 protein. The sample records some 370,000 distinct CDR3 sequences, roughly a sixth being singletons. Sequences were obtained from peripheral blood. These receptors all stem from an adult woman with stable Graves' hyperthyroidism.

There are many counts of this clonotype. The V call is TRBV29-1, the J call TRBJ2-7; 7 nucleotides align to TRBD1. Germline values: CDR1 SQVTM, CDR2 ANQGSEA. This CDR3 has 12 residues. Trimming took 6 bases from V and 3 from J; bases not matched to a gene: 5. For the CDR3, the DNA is TGCAGCGTGGGGACAGCCGACTACGAGCAGTACTTC. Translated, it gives CSVGTADYEQYF.

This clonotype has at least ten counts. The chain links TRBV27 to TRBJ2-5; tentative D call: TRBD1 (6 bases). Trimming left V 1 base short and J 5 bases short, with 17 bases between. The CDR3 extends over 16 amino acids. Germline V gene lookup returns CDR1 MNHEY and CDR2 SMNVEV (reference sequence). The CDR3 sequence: CASSLYSDSLWETQYF. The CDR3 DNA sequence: TGTGCCAGCAGTTTATATTCGGACAGCCTTTGGGAGACCCAGTACTTC.

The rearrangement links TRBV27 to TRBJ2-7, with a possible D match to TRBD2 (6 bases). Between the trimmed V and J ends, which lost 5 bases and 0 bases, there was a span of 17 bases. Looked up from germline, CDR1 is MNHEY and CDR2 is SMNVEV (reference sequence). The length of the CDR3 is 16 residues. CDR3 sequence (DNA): TGTGCCAGCAGTGACCTTAGCGGTCCTTCCTCCTACGAGCAGTACTTC. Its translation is CASSDLSGPSSYEQYF.

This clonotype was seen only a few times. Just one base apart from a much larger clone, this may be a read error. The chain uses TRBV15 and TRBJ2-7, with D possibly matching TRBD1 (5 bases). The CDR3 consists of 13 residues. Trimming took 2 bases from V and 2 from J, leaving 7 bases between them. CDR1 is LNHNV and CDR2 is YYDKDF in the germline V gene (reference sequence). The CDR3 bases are TGTGCCACCAGCAGATTAGGGGCCTACGAGCAGTACTTC. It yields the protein CATSRLGAYEQYF.

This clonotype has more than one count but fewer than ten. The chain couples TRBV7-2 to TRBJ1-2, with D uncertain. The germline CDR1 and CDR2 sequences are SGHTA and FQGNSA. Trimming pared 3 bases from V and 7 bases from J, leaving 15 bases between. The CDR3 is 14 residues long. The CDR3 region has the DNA TGTGCCAGCAGCTTGGCAGTGGGCGCGGCTGGCTACACCTTC. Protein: CASSLAVGAAGYTF.

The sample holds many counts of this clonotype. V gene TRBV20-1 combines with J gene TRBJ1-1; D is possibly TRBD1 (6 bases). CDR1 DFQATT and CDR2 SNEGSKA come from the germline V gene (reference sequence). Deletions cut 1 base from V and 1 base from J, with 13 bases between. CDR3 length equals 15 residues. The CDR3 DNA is TGCAGTGCTAGAGTCCCGGGACACTCGAACACTGAAGCTTTCTTT. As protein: CSARVPGHSNTEAFF.

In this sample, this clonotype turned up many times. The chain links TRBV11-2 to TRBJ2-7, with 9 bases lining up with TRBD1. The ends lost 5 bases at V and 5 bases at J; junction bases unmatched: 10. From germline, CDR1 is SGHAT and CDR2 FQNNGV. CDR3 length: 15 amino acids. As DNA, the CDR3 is TGTGCCAGCAGCCCCCCCGGACAGGGGCCCCACGAGCAGTACTTC. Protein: CASSPPGQGPHEQYF. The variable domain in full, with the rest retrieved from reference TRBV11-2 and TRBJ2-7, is EAGVAQSPRYKIIEKRQSVAFWCNPISGHATLYWYQQILGQGPKLLIQFQNNGVVDDSQLPKDRFSAERLKGVDSTLKIQPAKLEDSAVYLCASSPPGQGPHEQYFGPGTRLTVT.

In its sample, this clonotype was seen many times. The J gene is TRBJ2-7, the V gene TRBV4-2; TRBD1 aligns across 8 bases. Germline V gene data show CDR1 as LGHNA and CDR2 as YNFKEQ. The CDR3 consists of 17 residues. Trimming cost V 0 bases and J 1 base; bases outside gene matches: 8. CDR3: CASSQDMRTGRSYEQYF. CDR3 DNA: TGTGCCAGCAGCCAAGATATGCGGACAGGGCGTTCCTACGAGCAGTACTTC.

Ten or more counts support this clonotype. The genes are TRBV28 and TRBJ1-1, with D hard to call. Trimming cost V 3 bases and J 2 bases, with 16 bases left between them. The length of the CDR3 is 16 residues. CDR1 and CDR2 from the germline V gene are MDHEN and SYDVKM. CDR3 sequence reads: CASSFKVFQPNTEAFF. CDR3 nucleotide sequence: TGTGCCAGCAGTTTTAAGGTTTTCCAGCCTAACACTGAAGCTTTCTTT.

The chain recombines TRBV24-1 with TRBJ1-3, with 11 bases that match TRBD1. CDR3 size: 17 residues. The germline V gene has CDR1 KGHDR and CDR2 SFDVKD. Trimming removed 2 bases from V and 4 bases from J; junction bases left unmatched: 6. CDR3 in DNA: TGTGCCACCAGTGATTCCCGGACAGGGGGCTCCGGAAACACCATATATTTT. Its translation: CATSDSRTGGSGNTIYF.

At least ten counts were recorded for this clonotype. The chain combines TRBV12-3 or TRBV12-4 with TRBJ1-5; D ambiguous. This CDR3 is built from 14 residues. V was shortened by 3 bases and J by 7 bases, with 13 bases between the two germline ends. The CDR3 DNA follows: TGTGCCAGCAGTTTGGAGGTCCACCGGCAGCCCCAGCATTTT. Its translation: CASSLEVHRQPQHF.

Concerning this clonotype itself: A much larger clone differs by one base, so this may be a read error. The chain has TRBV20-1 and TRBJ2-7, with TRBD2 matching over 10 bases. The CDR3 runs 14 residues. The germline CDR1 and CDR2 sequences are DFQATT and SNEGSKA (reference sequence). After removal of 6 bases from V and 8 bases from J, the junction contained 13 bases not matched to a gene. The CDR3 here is CSALAPSGRVKQYF. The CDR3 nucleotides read TGCAGTGCCCTGGCTCCTAGCGGGAGAGTCAAGCAGTACTTC.

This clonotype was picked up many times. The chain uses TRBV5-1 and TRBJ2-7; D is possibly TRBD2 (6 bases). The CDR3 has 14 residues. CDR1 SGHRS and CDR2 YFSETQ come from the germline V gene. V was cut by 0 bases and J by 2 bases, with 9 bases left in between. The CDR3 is CASSLGGGTYEQYF. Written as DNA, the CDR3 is TGCGCCAGCAGCTTGGGCGGAGGGACCTACGAGCAGTACTTC.

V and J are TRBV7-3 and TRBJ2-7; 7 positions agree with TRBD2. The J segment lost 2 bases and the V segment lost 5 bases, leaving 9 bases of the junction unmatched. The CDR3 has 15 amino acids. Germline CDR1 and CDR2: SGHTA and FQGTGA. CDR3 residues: CASSPGSGRTYEQYF. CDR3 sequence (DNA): TGTGCCAGCAGCCCGGGTAGCGGGCGTACCTACGAGCAGTACTTC.

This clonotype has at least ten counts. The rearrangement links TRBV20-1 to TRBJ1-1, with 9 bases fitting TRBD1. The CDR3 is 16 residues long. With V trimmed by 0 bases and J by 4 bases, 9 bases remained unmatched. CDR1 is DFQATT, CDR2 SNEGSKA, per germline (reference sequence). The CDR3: CSARDDKATGGTEAFF. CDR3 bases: TGCAGTGCTAGAGACGATAAAGCGACAGGGGGCACTGAAGCTTTCTTT.

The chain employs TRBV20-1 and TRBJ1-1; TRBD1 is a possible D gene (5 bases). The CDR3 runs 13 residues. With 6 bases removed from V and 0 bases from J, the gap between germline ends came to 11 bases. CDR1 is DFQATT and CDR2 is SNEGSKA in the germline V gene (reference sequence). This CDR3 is CSAPDKLNTEAFF. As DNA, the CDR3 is TGCAGTGCCCCGGACAAGCTGAACACTGAAGCTTTCTTT.

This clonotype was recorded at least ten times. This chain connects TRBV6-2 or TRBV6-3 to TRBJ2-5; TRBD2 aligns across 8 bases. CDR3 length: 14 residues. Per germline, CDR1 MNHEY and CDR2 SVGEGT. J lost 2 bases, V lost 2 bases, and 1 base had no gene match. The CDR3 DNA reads TGTGCCAGCAGTTACGTAGCGGGACAAGAGACCCAGTACTTC. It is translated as CASSYVAGQETQYF.

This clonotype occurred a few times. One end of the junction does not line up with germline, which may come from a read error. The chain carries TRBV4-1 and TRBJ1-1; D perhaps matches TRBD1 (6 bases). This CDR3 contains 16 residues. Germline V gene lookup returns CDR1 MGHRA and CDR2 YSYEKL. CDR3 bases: TGCGCCAGCAGCCAAGATCCGGGAAGGGGGAACACTGAAGCTCTCTTT. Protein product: CASSQDPGRGNTEALF.

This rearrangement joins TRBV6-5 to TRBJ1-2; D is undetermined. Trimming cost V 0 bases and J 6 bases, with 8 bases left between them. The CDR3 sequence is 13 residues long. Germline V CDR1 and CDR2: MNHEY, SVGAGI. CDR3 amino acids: CASSYSNGNGYTF. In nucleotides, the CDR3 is TGTGCCAGCAGTTACTCGAACGGGAATGGCTACACCTTC.

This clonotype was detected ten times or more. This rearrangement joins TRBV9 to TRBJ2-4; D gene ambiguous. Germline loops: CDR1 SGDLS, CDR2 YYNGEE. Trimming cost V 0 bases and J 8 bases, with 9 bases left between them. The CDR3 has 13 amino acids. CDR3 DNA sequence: TGTGCCAGCAGCGTAGGGGGTGGGGACATTCAGTACTTC. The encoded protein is CASSVGGGDIQYF.

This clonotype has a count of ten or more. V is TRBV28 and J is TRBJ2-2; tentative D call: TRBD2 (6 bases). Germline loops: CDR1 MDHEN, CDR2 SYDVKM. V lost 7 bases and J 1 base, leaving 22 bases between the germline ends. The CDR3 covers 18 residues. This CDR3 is CASTPPRGTGKNTGELFF. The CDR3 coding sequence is TGTGCCAGCACACCTCCGCGGGGAACGGGAAAGAACACCGGGGAGCTGTTTTTT. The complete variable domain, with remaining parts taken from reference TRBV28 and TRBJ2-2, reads DVKVTQSSRYLVKRTGEKVFLECVQDMDHENMFWYRQDPGLGLRLIYFSYDVKMKEKGDIPEGYSVSREKKERFSLILESASTNQTSMYLCASTPPRGTGKNTGELFFGEGSRLTVL.

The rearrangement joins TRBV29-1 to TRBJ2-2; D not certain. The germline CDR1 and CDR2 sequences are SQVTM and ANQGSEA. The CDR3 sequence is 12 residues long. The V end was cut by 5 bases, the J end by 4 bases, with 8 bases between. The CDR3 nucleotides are TGCAGCGTTCTCTGTTCCACCGGGGAGCTGTTTTTT. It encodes CSVLCSTGELFF.

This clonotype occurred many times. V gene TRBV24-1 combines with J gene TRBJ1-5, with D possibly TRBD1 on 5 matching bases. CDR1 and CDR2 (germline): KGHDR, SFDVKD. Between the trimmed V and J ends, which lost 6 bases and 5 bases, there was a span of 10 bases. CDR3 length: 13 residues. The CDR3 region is CATSSLQDQPQHF. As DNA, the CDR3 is TGTGCCACCAGTTCTTTACAGGATCAGCCCCAGCATTTT.

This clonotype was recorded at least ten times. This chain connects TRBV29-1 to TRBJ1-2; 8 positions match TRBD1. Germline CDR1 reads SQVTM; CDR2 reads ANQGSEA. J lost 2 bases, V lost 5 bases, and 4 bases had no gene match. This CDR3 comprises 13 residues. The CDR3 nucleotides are TGCAGCGTTATAGGGACAGGCAACTATGGCTACACCTTC. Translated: CSVIGTGNYGYTF.

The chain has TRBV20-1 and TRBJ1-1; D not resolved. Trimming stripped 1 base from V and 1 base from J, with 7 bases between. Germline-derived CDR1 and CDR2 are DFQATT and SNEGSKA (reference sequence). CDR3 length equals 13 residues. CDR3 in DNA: TGCAGTGCTAGAGGCCAGAAGAACACTGAAGCTTTCTTT. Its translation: CSARGQKNTEAFF.

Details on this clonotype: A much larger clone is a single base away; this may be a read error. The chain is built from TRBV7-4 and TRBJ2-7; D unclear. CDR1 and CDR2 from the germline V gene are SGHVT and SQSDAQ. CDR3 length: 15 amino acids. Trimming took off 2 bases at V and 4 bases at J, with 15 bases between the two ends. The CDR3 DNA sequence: TGTGCCAGCAGCTTACTTGGAACCCTCCCTTACGAGCAGTACTTC. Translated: CASSLLGTLPYEQYF.

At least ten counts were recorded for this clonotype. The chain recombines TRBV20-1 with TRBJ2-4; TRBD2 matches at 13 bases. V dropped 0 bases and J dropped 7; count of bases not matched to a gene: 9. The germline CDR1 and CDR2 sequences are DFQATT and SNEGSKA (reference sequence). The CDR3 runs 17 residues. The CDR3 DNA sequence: TGCAGTGCTAGAGACTTCCTGGCGGGACTAGCGGGGAACATTCAGTACTTC. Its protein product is CSARDFLAGLAGNIQYF.